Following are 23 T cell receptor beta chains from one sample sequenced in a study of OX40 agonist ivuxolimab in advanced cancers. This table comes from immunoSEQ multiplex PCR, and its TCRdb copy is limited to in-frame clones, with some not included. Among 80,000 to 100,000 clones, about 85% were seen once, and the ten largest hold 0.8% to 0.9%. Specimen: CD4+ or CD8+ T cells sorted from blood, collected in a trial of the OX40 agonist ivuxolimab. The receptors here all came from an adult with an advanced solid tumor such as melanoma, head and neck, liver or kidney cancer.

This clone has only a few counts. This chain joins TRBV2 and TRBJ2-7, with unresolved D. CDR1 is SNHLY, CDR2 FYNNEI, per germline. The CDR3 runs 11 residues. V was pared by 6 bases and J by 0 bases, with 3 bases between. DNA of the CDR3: TGTGCCAGCAGCCTCTCCTACGAGCAGTACGTC. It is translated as CASSLSYEQYV.

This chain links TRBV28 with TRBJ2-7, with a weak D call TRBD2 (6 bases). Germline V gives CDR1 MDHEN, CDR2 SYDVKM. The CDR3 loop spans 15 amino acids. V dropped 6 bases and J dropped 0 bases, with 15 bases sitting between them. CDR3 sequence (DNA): TGTGCCAGCAGGGAGGGAGGCGTCGCCTCCTACGAGCAGTACTTC. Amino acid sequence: CASREGGVASYEQYF. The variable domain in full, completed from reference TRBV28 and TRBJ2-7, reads DVKVTQSSRYLVKRTGEKVFLECVQDMDHENMFWYRQDPGLGLRLIYFSYDVKMKEKGDIPEGYSVSREKKERFSLILESASTNQTSMYLCASREGGVASYEQYFGPGTRLTVT.

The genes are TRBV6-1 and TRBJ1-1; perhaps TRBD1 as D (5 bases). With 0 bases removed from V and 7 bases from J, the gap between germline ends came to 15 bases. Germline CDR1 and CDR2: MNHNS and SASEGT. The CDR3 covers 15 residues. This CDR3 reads CASSEAKSSGGEAFF. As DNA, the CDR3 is TGTGCCAGCAGTGAAGCGAAGTCCTCTGGGGGTGAAGCTTTCTTT.

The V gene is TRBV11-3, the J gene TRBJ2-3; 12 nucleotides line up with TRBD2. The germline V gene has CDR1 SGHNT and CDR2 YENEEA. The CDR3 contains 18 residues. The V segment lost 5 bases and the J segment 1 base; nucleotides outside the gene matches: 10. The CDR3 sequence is CASSPGLAGTRRTDTQYF. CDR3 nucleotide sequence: TGTGCCAGCAGCCCAGGACTAGCGGGAACCCGTCGCACAGATACGCAGTATTTT.

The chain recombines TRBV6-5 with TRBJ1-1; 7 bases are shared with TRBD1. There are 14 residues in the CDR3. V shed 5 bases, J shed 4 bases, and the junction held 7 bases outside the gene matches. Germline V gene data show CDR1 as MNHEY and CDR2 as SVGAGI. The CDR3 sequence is CASSRQGGGTEAFF. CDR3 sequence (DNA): TGTGCCAGCAGTCGCCAGGGGGGCGGCACTGAAGCTTTCTTT.

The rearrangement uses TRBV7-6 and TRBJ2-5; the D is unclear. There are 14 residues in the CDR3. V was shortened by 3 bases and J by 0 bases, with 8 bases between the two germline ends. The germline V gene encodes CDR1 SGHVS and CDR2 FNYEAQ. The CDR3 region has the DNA TGTGCCAGCAGCTTCTCCCCTAACCAAGAGACCCAGTACTTC. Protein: CASSFSPNQETQYF.

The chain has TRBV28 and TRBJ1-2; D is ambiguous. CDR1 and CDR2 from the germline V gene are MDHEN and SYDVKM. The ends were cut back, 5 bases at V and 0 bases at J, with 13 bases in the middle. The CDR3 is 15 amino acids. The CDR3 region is CASSTRRGSNYGYTF. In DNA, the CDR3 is TGTGCCAGCAGTACCCGGAGAGGGTCTAACTATGGCTACACCTTC.

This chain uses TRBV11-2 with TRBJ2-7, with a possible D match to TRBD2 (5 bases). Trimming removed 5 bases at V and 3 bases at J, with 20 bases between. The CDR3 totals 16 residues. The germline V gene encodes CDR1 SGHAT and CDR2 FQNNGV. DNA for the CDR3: TGTGCCAGCAGCCCCCTAGGCTACTTTGAGGGCTACGAGCAGTACTTC. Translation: CASSPLGYFEGYEQYF.

The CDR3 bases are TGTGCCAGAAGTTACCCACCACCCCCATGGAGAAACACCATATATTTT. Translation gives CARSYPPPPWRNTIYF. This chain uses TRBV5-3 with TRBJ1-3; D not resolved. TRBV5-3 is treated as an ORF (open reading frame) with a function not yet certain. The CDR3 consists of 16 residues. Trimming stripped 5 bases from V and 5 bases from J, with 20 bases between.

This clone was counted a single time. Here the CDR3 DNA reads TGCGCCAGCAGCTTGCTAGCGGGAGTATCCTACAATGAGCAGTTCTTC. This sequence encodes CASSLLAGVSYNEQFF. The rearrangement links TRBV5-1 to TRBJ2-1, with 10 bases lining up with TRBD2. V lost 1 base, J lost 1 base, and 2 bases stayed unmatched. Germline values: CDR1 SGHRS, CDR2 YFSETQ. This CDR3 has 16 residues.

The DNA of the CDR3 is TGTGCCAGCTCACCATCCCCTAGCTCCACAGATACGCAGTATTTT. It translates to CASSPSPSSTDTQYF. The chain uses TRBV18 and TRBJ2-3, with D possibly matching TRBD2 (5 bases). The V end lost 2 bases, the J end lost 2 bases, and 11 bases lay between the germline ends. The germline V gene encodes CDR1 KGHSH and CDR2 LQKENI. The CDR3 totals 15 residues.

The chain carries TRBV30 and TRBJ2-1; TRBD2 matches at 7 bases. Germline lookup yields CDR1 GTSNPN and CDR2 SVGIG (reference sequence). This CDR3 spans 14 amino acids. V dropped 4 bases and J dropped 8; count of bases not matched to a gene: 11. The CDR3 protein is CAWTFPGRFHEQFF. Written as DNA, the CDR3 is TGTGCCTGGACTTTTCCCGGGAGGTTTCATGAGCAGTTCTTC.

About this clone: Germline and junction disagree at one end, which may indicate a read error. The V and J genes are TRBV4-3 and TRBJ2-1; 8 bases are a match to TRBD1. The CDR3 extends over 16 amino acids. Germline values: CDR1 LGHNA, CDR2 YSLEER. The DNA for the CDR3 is TGCGCCAGCAGCCAAGATCTCCAGGGGGCATACATTGAGCAGTTCTTC. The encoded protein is CASSQDLQGAYIEQFF.

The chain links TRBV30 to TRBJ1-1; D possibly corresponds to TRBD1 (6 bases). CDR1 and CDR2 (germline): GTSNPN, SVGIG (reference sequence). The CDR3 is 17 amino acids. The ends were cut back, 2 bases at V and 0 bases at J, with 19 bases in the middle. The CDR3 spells CAWSPRGAGAVNTEAFF. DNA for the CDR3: TGTGCCTGGAGTCCTAGAGGCGCGGGGGCTGTGAACACTGAAGCTTTCTTT.

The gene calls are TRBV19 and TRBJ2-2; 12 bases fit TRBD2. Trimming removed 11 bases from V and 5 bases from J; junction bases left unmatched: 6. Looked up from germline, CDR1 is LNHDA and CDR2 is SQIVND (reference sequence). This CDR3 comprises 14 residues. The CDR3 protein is CAASTSGSTGELFF. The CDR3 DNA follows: TGTGCCGCCTCGACTAGCGGGAGTACCGGGGAGCTGTTTTTT. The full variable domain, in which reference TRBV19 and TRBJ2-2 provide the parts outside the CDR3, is DGGITQSPKYLFRKEGQNVTLSCEQNLNHDAMYWYRQDPGQGLRLIYYSQIVNDFQKGDIAEGYSVSREKKESFPLTVTSAQKNPTAFYLCAASTSGSTGELFFGEGSRLTVL.

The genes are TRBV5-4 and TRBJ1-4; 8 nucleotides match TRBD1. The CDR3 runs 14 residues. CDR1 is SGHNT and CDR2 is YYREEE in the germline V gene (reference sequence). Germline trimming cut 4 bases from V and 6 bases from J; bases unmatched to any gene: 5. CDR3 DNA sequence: TGTGCCAGCAGCATGGGGACAGGAGATGAAAAACTGTTTTTT. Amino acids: CASSMGTGDEKLFF.

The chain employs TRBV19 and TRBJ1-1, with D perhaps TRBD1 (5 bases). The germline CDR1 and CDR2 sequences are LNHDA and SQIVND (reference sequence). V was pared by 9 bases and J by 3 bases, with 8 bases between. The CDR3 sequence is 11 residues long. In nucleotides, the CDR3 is TGTGCCAGCCTACAGGACACTGAAGCTTTCTTT. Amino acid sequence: CASLQDTEAFF. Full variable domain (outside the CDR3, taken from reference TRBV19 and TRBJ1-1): DGGITQSPKYLFRKEGQNVTLSCEQNLNHDAMYWYRQDPGQGLRLIYYSQIVNDFQKGDIAEGYSVSREKKESFPLTVTSAQKNPTAFYLCASLQDTEAFFGQGTRLTVV.

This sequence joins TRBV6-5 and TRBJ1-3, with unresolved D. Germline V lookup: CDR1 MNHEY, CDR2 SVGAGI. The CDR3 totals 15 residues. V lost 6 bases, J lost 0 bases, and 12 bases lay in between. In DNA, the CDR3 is TGTGCCAGCAGAAAAGGACGGATCTCTGGAAACACCATATATTTT. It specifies CASRKGRISGNTIYF.

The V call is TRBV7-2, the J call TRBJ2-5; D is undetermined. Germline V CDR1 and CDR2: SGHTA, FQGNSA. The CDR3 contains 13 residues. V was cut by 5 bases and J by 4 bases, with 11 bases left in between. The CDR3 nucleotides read TGTGCCAGCAGCCCCGAGTCGCGAGAGACCCAGTACTTC. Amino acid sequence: CASSPESRETQYF.

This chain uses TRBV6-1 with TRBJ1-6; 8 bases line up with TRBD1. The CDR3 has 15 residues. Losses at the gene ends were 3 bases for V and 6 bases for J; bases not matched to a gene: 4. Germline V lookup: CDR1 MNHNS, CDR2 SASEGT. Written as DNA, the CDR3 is TGTGCCAGCAGTGACGGGACAGGCGGTAATTCACCCCTCCACTTT. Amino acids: CASSDGTGGNSPLHF.

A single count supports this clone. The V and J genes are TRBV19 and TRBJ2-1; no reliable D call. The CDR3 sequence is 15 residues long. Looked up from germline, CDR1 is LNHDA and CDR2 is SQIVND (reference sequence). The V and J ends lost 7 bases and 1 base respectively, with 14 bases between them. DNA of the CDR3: TGTGCCAGTACGCCGGGTTCGGTTTCCTACAATGAGCAGTTCTTC. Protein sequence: CASTPGSVSYNEQFF.

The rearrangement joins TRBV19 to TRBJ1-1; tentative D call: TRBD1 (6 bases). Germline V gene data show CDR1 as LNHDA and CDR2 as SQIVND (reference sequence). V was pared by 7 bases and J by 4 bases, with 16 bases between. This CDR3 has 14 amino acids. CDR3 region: CASMWGAVSTEAFF. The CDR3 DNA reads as TGTGCCAGTATGTGGGGGGCGGTGAGCACTGAAGCTTTCTTT.

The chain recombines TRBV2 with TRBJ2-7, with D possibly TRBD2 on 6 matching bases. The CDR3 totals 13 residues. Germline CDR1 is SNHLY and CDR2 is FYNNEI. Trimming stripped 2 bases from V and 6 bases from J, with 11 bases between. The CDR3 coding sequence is TGTGCCAGCAGTGAATTTGGAGGGAGCGAGCAGTACGTC. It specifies CASSEFGGSEQYV.